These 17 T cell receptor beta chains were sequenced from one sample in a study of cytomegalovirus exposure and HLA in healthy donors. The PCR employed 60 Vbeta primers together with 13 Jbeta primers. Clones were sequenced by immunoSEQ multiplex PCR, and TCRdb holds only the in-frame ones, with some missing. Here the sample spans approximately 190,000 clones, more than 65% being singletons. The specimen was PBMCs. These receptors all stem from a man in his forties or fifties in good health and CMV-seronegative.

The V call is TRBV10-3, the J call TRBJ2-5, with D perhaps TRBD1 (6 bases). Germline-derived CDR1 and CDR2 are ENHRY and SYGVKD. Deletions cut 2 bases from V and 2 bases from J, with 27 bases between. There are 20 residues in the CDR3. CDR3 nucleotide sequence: TGTGCCATCAGTGAGGCAGTGAGTCGATCTAGGACAGCTCCACAAGAGACCCAGTACTTC. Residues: CAISEAVSRSRTAPQETQYF.

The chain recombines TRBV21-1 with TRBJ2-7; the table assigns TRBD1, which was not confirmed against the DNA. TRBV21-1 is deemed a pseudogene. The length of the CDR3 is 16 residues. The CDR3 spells CASSKPDRLPSYEQYF. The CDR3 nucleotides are TGTGCCAGCAGCAAACCCGACAGGCTGCCCTCCTACGAGCAGTACTTC.

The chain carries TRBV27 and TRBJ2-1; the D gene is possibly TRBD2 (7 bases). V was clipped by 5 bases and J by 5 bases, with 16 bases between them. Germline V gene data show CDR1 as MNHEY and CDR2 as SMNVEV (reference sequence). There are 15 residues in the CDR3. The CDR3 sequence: CASSPSAGANNEQFF. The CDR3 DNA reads TGTGCCAGCAGTCCCTCCGCGGGGGCCAACAATGAGCAGTTCTTC.

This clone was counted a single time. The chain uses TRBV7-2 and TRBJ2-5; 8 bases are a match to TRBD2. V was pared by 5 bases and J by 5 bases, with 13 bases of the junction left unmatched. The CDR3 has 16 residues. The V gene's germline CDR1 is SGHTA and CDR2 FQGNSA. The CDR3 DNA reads TGTGCCAGCAGCCCAGACTCGGGGGGGCCAGGGGAGACCCAGTACTTC. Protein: CASSPDSGGPGETQYF.

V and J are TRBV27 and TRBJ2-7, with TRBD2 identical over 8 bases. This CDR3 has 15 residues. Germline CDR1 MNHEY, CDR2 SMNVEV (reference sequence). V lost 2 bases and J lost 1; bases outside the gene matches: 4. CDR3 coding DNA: TGTGCCAGCAGTTTAGGGACGGGGGGGTCCTACGAGCAGTACTTC. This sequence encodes CASSLGTGGSYEQYF.

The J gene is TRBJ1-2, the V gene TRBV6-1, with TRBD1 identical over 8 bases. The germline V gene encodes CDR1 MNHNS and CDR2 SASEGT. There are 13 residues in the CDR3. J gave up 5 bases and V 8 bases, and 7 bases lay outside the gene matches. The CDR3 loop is CASGEDRGYGYTF. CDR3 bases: TGTGCCAGCGGGGAAGACAGGGGTTATGGCTACACCTTC.

CDR3 in amino acids: CASGAGPPGTDTQYF. The CDR3 DNA reads as TGTGCTAGTGGTGCGGGCCCTCCGGGCACAGATACGCAGTATTTT. This chain joins TRBV12-5 and TRBJ2-3; possibly TRBD2 for D (5 bases). This CDR3 is built from 15 residues. V lost 5 bases and J 1 base, leaving 13 bases between the germline ends. Per germline, CDR1 LGHNT and CDR2 FRNRAP.

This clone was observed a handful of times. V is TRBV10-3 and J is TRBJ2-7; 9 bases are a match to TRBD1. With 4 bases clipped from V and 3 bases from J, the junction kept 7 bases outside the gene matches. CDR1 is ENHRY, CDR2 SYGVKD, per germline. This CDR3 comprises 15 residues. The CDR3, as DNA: TGTGCCATCAGTGGTAACCGGGACAGGGTCTACGAGCAGTACTTC. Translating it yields CAISGNRDRVYEQYF.

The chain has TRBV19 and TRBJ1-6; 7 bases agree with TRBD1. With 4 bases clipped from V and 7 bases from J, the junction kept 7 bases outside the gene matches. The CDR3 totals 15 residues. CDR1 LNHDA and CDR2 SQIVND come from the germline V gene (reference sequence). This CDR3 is CASSTATGTNSPLHF. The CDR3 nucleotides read TGTGCCAGTAGTACTGCGACAGGGACGAATTCACCCCTCCACTTT.

The CDR3 sequence is CASSHRSNEQFF. The CDR3 nucleotides are TGTGCCAGCAGCCACCGTAGCAATGAGCAGTTCTTC. The genes are TRBV4-2 and TRBJ2-1; D gene ambiguous. There are 12 residues in the CDR3. Germline V lookup: CDR1 LGHNA, CDR2 YNFKEQ. The V end lost 3 bases, the J end lost 6 bases, and 6 bases lay between the germline ends.

The CDR3 DNA is TGTGCCAGCTCGAGGGGGGGTGCGGAGACCCAGTACTTC. Translation: CASSRGGAETQYF. The genes are TRBV11-2 and TRBJ2-5; weak D call: TRBD2 (7 bases). Germline V lookup: CDR1 SGHAT, CDR2 FQNNGV. Trimming removed 8 bases from V and 5 bases from J, with 15 bases in between. This CDR3 spans 13 amino acids.

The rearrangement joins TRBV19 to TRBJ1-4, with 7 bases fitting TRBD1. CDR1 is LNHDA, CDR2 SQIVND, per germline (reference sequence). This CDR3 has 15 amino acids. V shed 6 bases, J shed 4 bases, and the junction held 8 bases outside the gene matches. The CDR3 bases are TGTGCCAGTAGAAGAAGGGACAGCATTAATGAAAAACTGTTTTTT. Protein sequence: CASRRRDSINEKLFF.

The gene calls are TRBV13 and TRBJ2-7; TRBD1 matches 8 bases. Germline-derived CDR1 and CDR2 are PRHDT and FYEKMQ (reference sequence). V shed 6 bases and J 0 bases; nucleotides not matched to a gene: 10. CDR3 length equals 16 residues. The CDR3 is CASSSDRGLSSYEQYF. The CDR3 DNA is TGTGCCAGCAGTTCCGACAGGGGTCTTAGCTCCTACGAGCAGTACTTC. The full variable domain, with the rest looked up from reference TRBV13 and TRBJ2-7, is AAGVIQSPRHLIKEKRETATLKCYPIPRHDTVYWYQQGPGQDPQFLISFYEKMQSDKGSIPDRFSAQQFSDYHSELNMSSLELGDSALYFCASSSDRGLSSYEQYFGPGTRLTVT.

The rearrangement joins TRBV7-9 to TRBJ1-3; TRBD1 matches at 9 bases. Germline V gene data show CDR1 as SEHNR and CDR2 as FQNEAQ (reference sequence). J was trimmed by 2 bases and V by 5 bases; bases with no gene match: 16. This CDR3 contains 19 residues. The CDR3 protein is CASSPGGTGFRSAGNTIYF. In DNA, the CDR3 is TGTGCCAGCAGCCCGGGGGGGACAGGGTTTCGGTCGGCTGGAAACACCATATATTTT.

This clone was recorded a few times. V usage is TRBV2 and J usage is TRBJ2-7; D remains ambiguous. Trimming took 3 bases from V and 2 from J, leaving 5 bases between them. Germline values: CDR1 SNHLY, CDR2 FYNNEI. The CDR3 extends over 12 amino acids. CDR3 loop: CASSDGAYEQYF. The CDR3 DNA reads TGTGCCAGCAGTGATGGAGCCTACGAGCAGTACTTC. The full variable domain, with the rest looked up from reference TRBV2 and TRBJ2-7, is EPEVTQTPSHQVTQMGQEVILRCVPISNHLYFYWYRQILGQKVEFLVSFYNNEISEKSEIFDDQFSVERPDGSNFTLKIRSTKLEDSAMYFCASSDGAYEQYFGPGTRLTVT.

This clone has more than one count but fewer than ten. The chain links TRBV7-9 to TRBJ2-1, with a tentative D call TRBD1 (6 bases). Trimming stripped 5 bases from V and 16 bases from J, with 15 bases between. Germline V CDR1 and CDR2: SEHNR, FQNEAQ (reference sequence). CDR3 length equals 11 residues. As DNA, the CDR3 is TGTGCCAGCAGCGACGACAGGCCCAGTTTCTTC. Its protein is CASSDDRPSFF.

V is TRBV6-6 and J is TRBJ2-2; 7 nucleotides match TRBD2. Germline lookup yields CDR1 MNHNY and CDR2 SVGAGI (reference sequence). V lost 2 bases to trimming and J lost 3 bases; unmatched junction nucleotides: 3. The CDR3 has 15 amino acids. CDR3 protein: CASSYTREDTGELFF. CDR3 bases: TGTGCCAGCAGTTACACCCGGGAGGACACCGGGGAGCTGTTTTTT.